Following are 15 T cell receptor beta chains from one sample sequenced in a study of blood T cell repertoires in COVID-19. Data came from immunoSEQ multiplex PCR; TCRdb stores just in-frame clones and leaves some out. The sample records about 80,000 clones, around 81% being singletons. The sample taken for sequencing was peripheral blood. These receptors originate from a human donor in a cohort sampled during active COVID-19.

This sequence joins TRBV5-8 and TRBJ2-2; 7 bases are a match to TRBD2. This CDR3 has 13 residues. The germline V gene encodes CDR1 SGHTS and CDR2 YDEGEE. V lost 4 bases to trimming and J lost 8 bases; unmatched junction nucleotides: 5. CDR3 residues: CASSRREAGELFF. For the CDR3, the DNA is TGTGCCAGCAGCCGTCGGGAGGCTGGGGAGCTGTTTTTT.

This chain uses TRBV28 with TRBJ1-2, with TRBD1 matching 7 bases. Germline V gene sequence: CDR1 MDHEN, CDR2 SYDVKM. Unmatched junction bases numbered 12, after V lost 11 bases and J lost 0 bases. The CDR3 covers 15 residues. The CDR3 is CACGGEGATNYGYTF. In DNA, the CDR3 is TGTGCCTGCGGGGGGGAGGGGGCGACTAACTATGGCTACACCTTC.

This chain uses TRBV30 with TRBJ2-3; no definite D call. Trimming removed 2 bases from V and 6 bases from J, with 6 bases in between. Germline-derived CDR1 and CDR2 are GTSNPN and SVGIG (reference sequence). The CDR3 is 11 amino acids. Here the CDR3 DNA reads TGTGCCTGGAGTCACATCGATACGCAGTATTTT. As protein: CAWSHIDTQYF.

The genes are TRBV11-1 and TRBJ1-1; no clear D. The CDR3 length is 13 residues. Germline values: CDR1 SGHAT, CDR2 FQDESV (reference sequence). V was cut by 5 bases and J by 6 bases, with 13 bases left in between. CDR3: CASSQYRGAEAFF. The CDR3 DNA reads as TGTGCCAGCAGCCAGTACCGGGGTGCTGAAGCTTTCTTT.

The V call is TRBV19, the J call TRBJ2-1; 7 nucleotides agree with TRBD1. The CDR3 contains 14 residues. In germline, CDR1 is LNHDA, CDR2 SQIVND (reference sequence). Trimming cost V 3 bases and J 7 bases; bases outside gene matches: 6. In nucleotides, the CDR3 is TGTGCCAGTAGTATCTCCGCACAGGGGAATGAGCAGTTCTTC. Its translation: CASSISAQGNEQFF.

The chain has TRBV11-2 and TRBJ1-5; D not resolved. Per the germline V gene, CDR1 is SGHAT and CDR2 is FQNNGV. The CDR3 is 15 residues long. V lost 5 bases and J lost 2, with 13 bases in between. Here the CDR3 reads CASSPTTGGNQPQHF. In DNA, the CDR3 is TGTGCCAGCAGCCCGACAACTGGCGGCAATCAGCCCCAGCATTTT.

J is TRBJ2-5 and V is TRBV14; TRBD1 matches 7 bases. V trimming: 4 bases; J trimming: 7 bases; junction bases outside the gene matches: 6. There are 13 residues in the CDR3. Germline lookup yields CDR1 SGHDN and CDR2 FVKESK. CDR3 bases: TGTGCCAGCAGCCCGGGACAGAGAGTGACCCAGTACTTC. It codes for CASSPGQRVTQYF.

The V gene is TRBV19, the J gene TRBJ1-2; D is unresolved. The CDR3 is 13 amino acids. Germline V gene sequence: CDR1 LNHDA, CDR2 SQIVND (reference sequence). V lost 3 bases to trimming and J lost 3 bases, with 8 bases between them. The DNA for the CDR3 is TGTGCCAGTAGTATTGGAGTTGACTATGGCTACACCTTC. Translating gives CASSIGVDYGYTF.

The chain has TRBV5-1 and TRBJ2-1; D is unresolved. There are 20 residues in the CDR3. Germline V gives CDR1 SGHRS, CDR2 YFSETQ. Trimming removed 3 bases from V and 2 bases from J, with 27 bases in between. CDR3 amino acids: CASSSPLFSPLVAAYNEQFF. Here the CDR3 DNA reads TGCGCCAGCAGCTCCCCCCTCTTTTCCCCCCTTGTTGCAGCCTACAATGAGCAGTTCTTC. Based on the CDR3 plus reference TRBV5-1 and TRBJ2-1, the full variable domain is KAGVTQTPRYLIKTRGQQVTLSCSPISGHRSVSWYQQTPGQGLQFLFEYFSETQRNKGNFPGRFSGRQFSNSRSEMNVSTLELGDSALYLCASSSPLFSPLVAAYNEQFFGPGTRLTVL.

The CDR3 spells CASSGDRSGETQYF. The CDR3 region has the DNA TGTGCCAGCAGCGGAGACAGGTCGGGGGAGACCCAGTACTTC. The chain carries TRBV3-1 (or the pseudogene TRBV3-2) and TRBJ2-5; D may be TRBD1 (6 bases). The ends were cut back, 5 bases at V and 5 bases at J, with 15 bases in the middle. This CDR3 has 14 residues. Germline V gene lookup returns CDR1 LGHDT and CDR2 YNNKEL (reference sequence).

The DNA for the CDR3 is TGTGCCAGCAGGGAATATCGACAGGGGATGAGGAATGAGCAGTTCTTC. This codes for CASREYRQGMRNEQFF. The J gene is TRBJ2-1, the V gene TRBV6-1; 8 nucleotides line up with TRBD1. The CDR3 extends over 16 amino acids. The V gene end was trimmed by 6 bases and the J gene end by 7 bases; junction bases not matched to a gene: 14. The germline CDR1 and CDR2 sequences are MNHNS and SASEGT.

The gene calls are TRBV3-1 (or the pseudogene TRBV3-2) and TRBJ2-3, with a tentative D call TRBD2 (5 bases). The V gene lost 1 base and the J gene lost 5 bases, with 7 bases spanning the gap. This CDR3 has 13 amino acids. CDR1 is LGHDT, CDR2 YNNKEL, per germline (reference sequence). CDR3 bases: TGTGCCAGCAGCCAAGGAGGAGGAGATACGCAGTATTTT. Its protein product is CASSQGGGDTQYF.

The V gene is TRBV27, the J gene TRBJ1-1; 7 bases agree with TRBD1. The CDR3 spans 13 residues. Germline loops: CDR1 MNHEY, CDR2 SMNVEV (reference sequence). V shed 2 bases, J shed 3 bases, and the junction held 0 bases outside the gene matches. The CDR3 region has the DNA TGTGCCAGCAGTTTAGACAGGGACACTGAAGCTTTCTTT. Translation: CASSLDRDTEAFF.

The chain couples TRBV9 to TRBJ2-1; possible D gene TRBD2, 6 bases. Germline CDR1 reads SGDLS; CDR2 reads YYNGEE. The CDR3 runs to 15 residues. The ends were cut back, 0 bases at V and 2 bases at J, with 9 bases in the middle. CDR3 in DNA: TGTGCCAGCAGCGTAGAGCGGGTTGCCTACAATGAGCAGTTCTTC. Amino acid sequence: CASSVERVAYNEQFF.

This chain connects TRBV9 to TRBJ2-7, with 9 bases aligning to TRBD2. CDR3 length equals 15 residues. V shed 3 bases and J 4 bases; nucleotides not matched to a gene: 8. CDR1 is SGDLS and CDR2 is YYNGEE in the germline V gene. CDR3 coding DNA: TGTGCCAGCAGCGGACAGCGGGGGGCGGGTTACGAGCAGTACTTC. Amino acids: CASSGQRGAGYEQYF.